This TCR beta chain was identified during a study of blood T cell repertoires in COVID-19. Study information: Acute and convalescent COVID-19 samples came from the United States, Italy and Spain. The cDNA or gDNA used as material had been derived from T cells, B-cell-depleted T cells, or PBMCs.

The CDR3 extends over 16 amino acids. The germline CDR1 and CDR2 sequences are SGHTA and FQGNSA. The ends were cut back, 5 bases at V and 0 bases at J, with 16 bases in the middle. This clone came up once. In the authors' workflow: Nucleated cell counts were estimated from reference gene primer amplification. Clones were read by immunoSEQ multiplex PCR, and TCRdb kept only the in-frame ones, dropping some. V and J calls and clone size are given by that table; D and trimming were obtained from the DNA. The sample records approximately 26,000 clones, about 89% being singletons. The sequence was collected from a man between 65 and 79 years old with active COVID-19. Sequencing was carried out using peripheral blood. V gene TRBV7-2 combines with J gene TRBJ1-2, with a tentative D call TRBD1 (5 bases). The CDR3 loop reads CASSTPPGLANYGYTF. CDR3 nucleotides: TGTGCCAGCAGCACCCCCCCAGGGCTCGCTAACTATGGCTACACCTTC.